This T cell receptor beta chain was captured by sequencing in a study of blood T cells in healthy people across ages. The CDR3 contains 12 residues. The J segment lost 10 bases and the V segment lost 6 bases, leaving 6 bases of the junction unmatched. The germline CDR1 and CDR2 sequences are MNHEY and SVGEGT. Combining a sample-barcoded 5' primer with a J-beta primer mix, a second PCR ran for about 7 to 12 cycles. TCRdb re-called the 5' RACE reads through MiXCR, storing one row per CDR3 protein. The sample yields roughly 800,000 distinct CDR3 sequences, 55% to 70% seen once. This clonotype was sampled from a man younger than 40 in good health. Sequencing was carried out using blood. This chain connects TRBV6-2 or TRBV6-3 to TRBJ2-1; 7 bases map to TRBD2. The CDR3 region is CASRQERGEQFF. The DNA for the CDR3 is TGTGCCAGCAGGCAGGAGCGGGGCGAGCAGTTCTTC.